The clone carrying this T cell receptor beta chain came up many times. Its antigen is unknown. This sample is part of a study of early T cells in non-severe SARS-CoV-2 infection. At the level of the study: Whole-blood bulk RNA, unsorted, was sequenced, and chains were unpaired.

Regarding the study as a whole: Using VDJdb, the matching emphasized anti-spike CD8 responses while missing private and CD4 specificities.

Each single cDNA molecule received a unique molecular identifier. One entry per CDR3 protein results from TCRdb running MiXCR on the 5' RACE reads. The sample contains some 70,000 distinct CDR3 sequences, 12% of which appear only once. Germline V lookup: CDR1 LGHNA, CDR2 YNFKEQ. The CDR3 spans 14 residues. V was shortened by 4 bases and J by 7 bases, with 13 bases between the two germline ends. This chain uses TRBV4-2 with TRBJ2-2; perhaps D is TRBD1 or TRBD2 (5 bases each). The TCR sequence derives from an adult who was a healthcare worker with PCR-confirmed SARS-CoV-2 infection or an uninfected control (not recorded which). Sequences were obtained from whole blood. The CDR3 nucleotides read TGTGCCAGCAGCCCCGGGACCTCCTACGGGGAGCTGTTTTTT. This codes for CASSPGTSYGELFF.